One and the same sample provided the 8 T cell receptor beta chains below, sequenced in a study of blood T cell repertoires in COVID-19. Profiling relied on immunoSEQ multiplex PCR, and the TCRdb table lists in-frame clones only, not all of them. The table lists 300,000 to 450,000 clones, 85% of them singletons. Sample: peripheral blood. The receptors derive from a woman younger than 35 with acute or convalescent COVID-19.

This clone was detected once. The same CDR3 also results from other DNA sequences found in this sample. V gene TRBV12-3 or TRBV12-4 combines with J gene TRBJ1-1, with 7 bases matching TRBD1. CDR3 length: 13 amino acids. The V and J ends lost 8 bases and 0 bases, in that order; junction bases with no gene match: 3. For the CDR3, the DNA is TGTGCCAGCCGACAGGGTTTGAACACTGAAGCTTTCTTT. This translates into CASRQGLNTEAFF.

This rearrangement joins TRBV29-1 to TRBJ2-3; 8 nucleotides agree with TRBD1. This CDR3 comprises 14 residues. With 5 bases clipped from V and 3 bases from J, the junction kept 7 bases outside the gene matches. From germline, CDR1 is SQVTM and CDR2 ANQGSEA. CDR3 bases: TGCAGCGTTAGGACGGGACAGGTTACAGATACGCAGTATTTT. Translating it yields CSVRTGQVTDTQYF.

The chain combines TRBV6-5 with TRBJ1-5, with 9 bases matching TRBD1. The CDR3 has 15 residues. Germline trimming cut 6 bases from V and 2 bases from J; bases unmatched to any gene: 5. CDR1 and CDR2 (germline): MNHEY, SVGAGI. CDR3 residues: CASRPTGGGNQPQHF. The CDR3 bases are TGTGCCAGCAGACCCACAGGGGGCGGCAATCAGCCCCAGCATTTT.

The chain recombines TRBV28 with TRBJ2-7; TRBD1 might be the D (6 bases). Germline CDR1 MDHEN, CDR2 SYDVKM. The V end lost 9 bases, the J end lost 2 bases, and 20 bases lay between the germline ends. The CDR3 consists of 15 residues. The CDR3 nucleotides read TGTGCCAGTAGATATACCCACAGGGAAGCCTACGAGCAGTACTTC. Translated: CASRYTHREAYEQYF.

The chain joins TRBV28 to TRBJ1-1; 11 bases are shared with TRBD1. In germline, CDR1 is MDHEN, CDR2 SYDVKM. The CDR3 is 15 residues long. With 5 bases clipped from V and 4 bases from J, the junction kept 6 bases outside the gene matches. The CDR3 DNA reads TGTGCCAGCAGTGGACAGGGGGCTCTTGGCACTGAAGCTTTCTTT. Residues: CASSGQGALGTEAFF.

A few counts support this clone. The chain employs TRBV2 and TRBJ1-1, with D perhaps matching TRBD1 (6 bases). V gave up 7 bases and J gave up 1 base, with 10 bases separating them. The length of the CDR3 is 13 residues. CDR1 is SNHLY and CDR2 is FYNNEI in the germline V gene. For the CDR3, the DNA is TGTGCCAGCACCGGACAGAAGAACACTGAAGCTTTCTTT. It is translated as CASTGQKNTEAFF. The whole variable domain, remainder taken from reference TRBV2 and TRBJ1-1, is EPEVTQTPSHQVTQMGQEVILRCVPISNHLYFYWYRQILGQKVEFLVSFYNNEISEKSEIFDDQFSVERPDGSNFTLKIRSTKLEDSAMYFCASTGQKNTEAFFGQGTRLTVV.

The gene calls are TRBV11-2 and TRBJ2-4, with D maybe TRBD1 (6 bases). CDR3 length: 14 amino acids. The V gene's germline CDR1 is SGHAT and CDR2 FQNNGV. Trimming took 4 bases from V and 3 from J, leaving 10 bases between them. The CDR3 nucleotides are TGTGCCAGCAGCTCCCCGGGACACAAAAACATTCAGTACTTC. This translates into CASSSPGHKNIQYF. The full variable domain, its missing parts supplied by reference TRBV11-2 and TRBJ2-4, is EAGVAQSPRYKIIEKRQSVAFWCNPISGHATLYWYQQILGQGPKLLIQFQNNGVVDDSQLPKDRFSAERLKGVDSTLKIQPAKLEDSAVYLCASSSPGHKNIQYFGAGTRLSVL.

The chain's CDR3 is CASSELLAGDSPLHF. The CDR3 region has the DNA TGTGCCAGCAGTGAACTCTTGGCAGGGGACTCACCCCTCCACTTT. This sequence joins TRBV2 and TRBJ1-6; possible D gene TRBD1, 6 bases. The germline V gene encodes CDR1 SNHLY and CDR2 FYNNEI. The length of the CDR3 is 15 residues. The V and J ends lost 2 bases and 10 bases respectively, with 15 bases between them.